Given below is one T cell receptor beta chain in context. Original data processing: Scientists estimated how many nucleated cells there were by amplifying reference gene primers. Sequencing was performed with immunoSEQ multiplex PCR; in TCRdb, only in-frame clones are kept and a portion is missing. The V and J calls and the clone size are those of that table, but D and trimming were determined from the DNA. This sample has some 20,000 clones, with about 81% found just once. This entry is derived from a study of blood T cell repertoires in COVID-19. At the level of the study: T cells, B-cell-depleted T cells, or PBMCs supplied cDNA or gDNA.

The V gene's germline CDR1 is SGHRS and CDR2 YFSETQ. Trimming took 4 bases from V and 7 from J; bases not matched to a gene: 7. The CDR3 contains 16 residues. This chain joins TRBV5-1 and TRBJ2-1; the match to TRBD2 covers 14 bases. Sequenced material: peripheral blood. This sequence originates from a man in his sixties with acute or convalescent COVID-19. CDR3 nucleotide sequence: TGCGCCAGCAGCGGGACTAGCGGGGGATTAGGGAATGAGCAGTTCTTC. Translated: CASSGTSGGLGNEQFF.